A single sample gave rise to the 27 T cell receptor beta chains below, sequenced in a study of blood T cells in healthy people across ages. Through a sample-barcoded 5' primer and a J-beta primer mix, a second PCR was run for 7 to 11 cycles. TCRdb independently ran MiXCR on the 5' RACE reads; one entry per CDR3 protein. The sample includes some 760,000 distinct CDR3 sequences, 20% to 25% of them seen just once. This sample was also put to use in a study of T cells of mothers and their children.

The sample consisted of blood. Source of these receptors: a boy between 5 and 17 years old in good health.

This clonotype was seen a few times. The chain is built from TRBV24-1 and TRBJ2-5, with D unresolved. Trimming stripped 3 bases from V and 3 bases from J, with 10 bases between. From germline, CDR1 is KGHDR and CDR2 SFDVKD. The CDR3 contains 14 residues. The CDR3 loop is CATSDIYSKETQYF. CDR3 DNA sequence: TGTGCCACCAGTGATATCTACAGTAAAGAGACCCAGTACTTC.

This chain connects TRBV4-1 to TRBJ2-7; D is possibly TRBD1 or TRBD2 (5 bases each). Germline V gene data show CDR1 as MGHRA and CDR2 as YSYEKL. The V end was cut by 1 base, the J end by 3 bases, with 13 bases between. This CDR3 is built from 15 residues. Here the CDR3 DNA reads TGCGCCAGCAGCCAAGGGGGGAACGGGCTCTACGAGCAGTACTTC. Translating gives CASSQGGNGLYEQYF.

V gene TRBV6-1 combines with J gene TRBJ2-5; 9 bases align to TRBD2. TRBJ2-1 explains the end of the DNA better; the J call may be wrong. Germline CDR1 reads MNHNS; CDR2 reads SASEGT. The CDR3 is made up of 16 amino acids. CDR3 in DNA: TGTGCCAGCAGTGATCTTACGACTAGCGGCTCCAATGAGCAGTTCTTC. It yields the protein CASSDLTTSGSNEQFF.

This chain joins TRBV11-2 and TRBJ1-4; tentatively, D is TRBD1 (5 bases). The CDR3 spans 18 residues. V lost 0 bases and J 0 bases, leaving 14 bases between the germline ends. Germline CDR1 is SGHAT and CDR2 is FQNNGV. The CDR3 loop is CASSLDGGAVATNEKLFF. CDR3 bases: TGTGCCAGCAGCTTAGATGGGGGTGCAGTTGCAACTAATGAAAAACTGTTTTTT.

This clonotype was seen more than once but under ten times. This chain links TRBV20-1 with TRBJ2-3; no clear D gene. The CDR3 totals 15 residues. The V and J ends lost 4 bases and 2 bases respectively, with 16 bases between them. Germline CDR1 and CDR2: DFQATT and SNEGSKA (reference sequence). The CDR3 DNA sequence: TGCAGTGCTATCGATCCGGAGAAACTCACAGATACGCAGTATTTT. This encodes CSAIDPEKLTDTQYF.

There are a few counts of this clonotype. V is TRBV19 and J is TRBJ2-5; 7 nucleotides line up with TRBD2. This CDR3 spans 14 amino acids. Germline V gene sequence: CDR1 LNHDA, CDR2 SQIVND (reference sequence). The trim removed 7 bases at V and 0 bases at J, leaving 5 bases unmatched. CDR3 amino acids: CASKRGPNQETQYF. The CDR3 nucleotides are TGTGCCAGTAAGCGGGGACCGAACCAAGAGACCCAGTACTTC.

V is TRBV5-1 and J is TRBJ2-7; 10 bases are shared with TRBD2. This CDR3 is built from 16 residues. Germline CDR1 SGHRS, CDR2 YFSETQ. V was clipped by 4 bases and J by 0 bases; unmatched bases: 7. CDR3 protein: CASSPLSGGSSYEQYF. The CDR3, as DNA: TGCGCCAGCAGCCCCCTTAGCGGGGGGAGCTCCTACGAGCAGTACTTC.

This clonotype occurred once. The genes are TRBV4-3 and TRBJ1-5; D not certain. This CDR3 has 13 amino acids. V lost 0 bases and J 15 bases, leaving 15 bases between the germline ends. CDR1 is LGHNA and CDR2 is YSLEER in the germline V gene. The CDR3 DNA sequence: TGCGCCAGCAGCCAAGATGTCAGCCTTCAACGGCATTTT. Translating it yields CASSQDVSLQRHF.

This clonotype showed up just a few times. The chain carries TRBV9 and TRBJ2-1, with TRBD2 matching 10 bases. Per the germline V gene, CDR1 is SGDLS and CDR2 is YYNGEE. This CDR3 is 15 amino acids long. Trimming cost V 4 bases and J 9 bases; bases outside gene matches: 10. The CDR3 region has the DNA TGTGCCAGCAGCACTGCGAGCGGGAGGGCCGGTGAGCAGTTCTTC. Protein sequence: CASSTASGRAGEQFF.

The rearrangement uses TRBV4-2 and TRBJ2-1, with 7 bases that match TRBD2. Per germline, CDR1 LGHNA and CDR2 YNFKEQ. CDR3 length: 15 residues. The trim removed 8 bases at V and 4 bases at J, leaving 11 bases unmatched. In nucleotides, the CDR3 is TGTGCCAGCCTACCCGGGGGGACTCAATACAATGAGCAGTTCTTC. This codes for CASLPGGTQYNEQFF.

This clonotype was counted a few times. The CDR3 nucleotides read TGCAGTGCTAGATCTCTCAGGGGGTCGCGAGAGCAGTACTTC. It encodes CSARSLRGSREQYF. The V and J genes are TRBV20-1 and TRBJ2-5; 7 bases match TRBD1. Germline assignment: CDR1 DFQATT and CDR2 SNEGSKA (reference sequence). This CDR3 comprises 14 residues. V lost 2 bases, J lost 11 bases, and 14 bases stayed unmatched.

This rearrangement joins TRBV3-1 to TRBJ1-1, with TRBD1 matching 7 bases. Per the germline V gene, CDR1 is LGHDT and CDR2 is YNNKEL (reference sequence). The trim removed 4 bases at V and 3 bases at J, leaving 11 bases unmatched. The CDR3 runs to 16 residues. The CDR3 coding sequence is TGTGCCAGCAGCCTCAGGGGGGGATCAGGAGACACTGAAGCTTTCTTT. Translating it yields CASSLRGGSGDTEAFF.

CDR3 loop: CASSFGAGARSEQFF. DNA for the CDR3: TGTGCCAGCAGCTTTGGTGCGGGGGCAAGGAGTGAGCAGTTCTTC. The chain is built from TRBV11-2 and TRBJ2-1, with a possible D match to TRBD2 (7 bases). Germline CDR1 reads SGHAT; CDR2 reads FQNNGV. The V end was cut by 3 bases, the J end by 9 bases, with 18 bases between. CDR3 length: 15 amino acids.

The sample holds a few counts of this clonotype. This chain connects TRBV7-9 to TRBJ1-4, with 8 bases identical to TRBD1. The CDR3 runs 16 residues. The trim removed 4 bases at V and 7 bases at J, leaving 11 bases unmatched. The V gene's germline CDR1 is SEHNR and CDR2 FQNEAQ (reference sequence). The CDR3 loop is CASSSFWRTGSEKLFF. Written as DNA, the CDR3 is TGTGCCAGCAGCTCATTCTGGAGGACAGGGTCTGAAAAACTGTTTTTT. Using reference TRBV7-9 and TRBJ1-4 for the parts outside the CDR3, the full variable domain is DTGVSQNPRHKITKRGQNVTFRCDPISEHNRLYWYRQTLGQGPEFLTYFQNEAQLEKSRLLSDRFSAERPKGSFSTLEIQRTEQGDSAMYLCASSSFWRTGSEKLFFGSGTQLSVL.

Notes on this clonotype: A read error may account for a junction end that differs from germline. The gene calls are TRBV20-1 and TRBJ2-5, with a possible D match to TRBD2 (6 bases). The assigned J gene may be wrong: the sequence end matches TRBJ2-7 better. The CDR3 is made up of 13 amino acids. In germline, CDR1 is DFQATT, CDR2 SNEGSKA (reference sequence). The CDR3 sequence is CSAAAGPLYEQYF. The CDR3 bases are TGTAGTGCTGCTGCGGGGCCCCTTTACGAGCAGTACTTC.

This clonotype appeared a few times. The V gene is TRBV6-1, the J gene TRBJ1-2, with 9 bases fitting TRBD1. The junction had 7 bases not matched to a gene; V was cut back by 0 bases and J by 8 bases. This CDR3 spans 15 amino acids. Germline CDR1 and CDR2: MNHNS and SASEGT. CDR3 loop: CASSEAQGQGYGYTF. CDR3 DNA: TGTGCCAGCAGTGAAGCACAGGGACAGGGTTACGGCTACACCTTC.

V is TRBV4-3 and J is TRBJ2-5; D gene uncertain. Trimming left V 0 bases short and J 5 bases short, with 7 bases between. Germline V gene lookup returns CDR1 LGHNA and CDR2 YSLEER. The CDR3 runs 13 residues. CDR3 DNA: TGCGCCAGCAGCCAAGATGTGAGGGAGACCCAGTACTTC. Amino acids: CASSQDVRETQYF.

This clonotype has only one observation. A much larger clone is a single base away; this may be a read error. This sequence joins TRBV2 and TRBJ1-5; possibly TRBD1 for D (6 bases). This CDR3 has 14 residues. Germline V gene lookup returns CDR1 SNHLY and CDR2 FYNNEI. This CDR3 is CASSPSGGNQPKHF. CDR3 nucleotide sequence: TGTGCCAGCAGCCCGAGCGGGGGCAATCAGCCCAAGCATTTT.

The V gene is TRBV6-2 or TRBV6-3, the J gene TRBJ2-7, with a tentative D call TRBD1 (6 bases). Germline CDR1 MNHEY, CDR2 SVGEGT. Between the trimmed V and J ends, which lost 8 bases and 2 bases, there was a span of 13 bases. The CDR3 is 13 residues long. The CDR3 is CASVDRDTYEQYF. CDR3 bases: TGTGCCAGCGTTGATAGGGACACCTACGAGCAGTACTTC.

The rearrangement links TRBV14 to TRBJ2-5; 15 bases line up with TRBD2. This CDR3 is built from 17 residues. J was trimmed by 5 bases and V by 4 bases; bases with no gene match: 8. From germline, CDR1 is SGHDN and CDR2 FVKESK. The CDR3 nucleotides are TGTGCCAGCAGCCGAACGGGACTAGCGGGAGGCAGGGAGACCCAGTACTTC. This sequence encodes CASSRTGLAGGRETQYF. The variable domain in full, with the rest retrieved from reference TRBV14 and TRBJ2-5, is EAGVTQFPSHSVIEKGQTVTLRCDPISGHDNLYWYRRVMGKEIKFLLHFVKESKQDESGMPNNRFLAERTGGTYSTLKVQPAELEDSGVYFCASSRTGLAGGRETQYFGPGTRLLVL.

V gene TRBV10-3 combines with J gene TRBJ1-4; a weak D match, TRBD1 (5 bases). With 3 bases removed from V and 14 bases from J, the gap between germline ends came to 10 bases. This CDR3 contains 11 residues. Germline-derived CDR1 and CDR2 are ENHRY and SYGVKD. The CDR3, as DNA: TGTGCCATCAGTGAAGGGGTCTGGCTGTTTTTT. The encoded protein is CAISEGVWLFF.

The chain recombines TRBV12-3 or TRBV12-4 with TRBJ2-3; D is unresolved. V was pared by 3 bases and J by 3 bases, with 10 bases between. The CDR3 extends over 14 amino acids. In DNA, the CDR3 is TGTGCCAGCAGTTTCCTGACATCGACAGATACGCAGTATTTT. It yields the protein CASSFLTSTDTQYF.

There are a few counts of this clonotype. As DNA, the CDR3 is TGTGCCAGCAGTTTGGGTGGGGGACTACCCAAGACCCAGTACTTC. Its protein is CASSLGGGLPKTQYF. The chain joins TRBV27 to TRBJ2-5, with 7 bases fitting TRBD2. This CDR3 region has 15 residues. Trimming removed 3 bases from V and 6 bases from J; junction bases left unmatched: 10. Germline V gene sequence: CDR1 MNHEY, CDR2 SMNVEV (reference sequence).

This clonotype was counted many times. The genes are TRBV7-9 and TRBJ2-4; D might be TRBD1 or TRBD2, each matching 5 bases. The ends were cut back, 5 bases at V and 6 bases at J, with 11 bases in the middle. The CDR3 has 13 residues. CDR1 and CDR2 (germline): SEHNR, FQNEAQ (reference sequence). The CDR3 nucleotides read TGTGCCAGCAGCCGCCGGGACGGAAACATTCAGTACTTC. It yields the protein CASSRRDGNIQYF.

The V and J genes are TRBV29-1 and TRBJ2-5; D unclear. The length of the CDR3 is 12 residues. Germline CDR1 reads SQVTM; CDR2 reads ANQGSEA. The germline V and J ends were trimmed by 7 bases and 2 bases, with 11 bases remaining between them. The CDR3 DNA is TGCAGCGCCACGAAAGTTCAAGAGACCCAGTACTTC. Residues: CSATKVQETQYF. The complete variable domain, with remaining parts taken from reference TRBV29-1 and TRBJ2-5, reads SAVISQKPSRDICQRGTSLTIQCQVDSQVTMMFWYRQQPGQSLTLIATANQGSEATYESGFVIDKFPISRPNLTFSTLTVSNMSPEDSSIYLCSATKVQETQYFGPGTRLLVL.

J is TRBJ2-5 and V is TRBV7-9; 7 bases line up with TRBD2. This CDR3 comprises 13 residues. V was clipped by 8 bases and J by 1 base; unmatched bases: 4. The germline V gene has CDR1 SEHNR and CDR2 FQNEAQ (reference sequence). The CDR3 nucleotides read TGTGCCAGCCACAGCGGGGTCCAAGAGACCCAGTACTTC. Translating gives CASHSGVQETQYF.

The chain uses TRBV27 and TRBJ2-5; no definite D call. Judging by the DNA end, TRBJ2-1 fits better; the J call may be wrong. Germline CDR1 is MNHEY and CDR2 is SMNVEV (reference sequence). CDR3 length equals 13 residues. DNA of the CDR3: TGTGCCAGCAGTTCCTCCGACTTGGCTGAGCAGTTCTTC. Residues: CASSSSDLAEQFF.